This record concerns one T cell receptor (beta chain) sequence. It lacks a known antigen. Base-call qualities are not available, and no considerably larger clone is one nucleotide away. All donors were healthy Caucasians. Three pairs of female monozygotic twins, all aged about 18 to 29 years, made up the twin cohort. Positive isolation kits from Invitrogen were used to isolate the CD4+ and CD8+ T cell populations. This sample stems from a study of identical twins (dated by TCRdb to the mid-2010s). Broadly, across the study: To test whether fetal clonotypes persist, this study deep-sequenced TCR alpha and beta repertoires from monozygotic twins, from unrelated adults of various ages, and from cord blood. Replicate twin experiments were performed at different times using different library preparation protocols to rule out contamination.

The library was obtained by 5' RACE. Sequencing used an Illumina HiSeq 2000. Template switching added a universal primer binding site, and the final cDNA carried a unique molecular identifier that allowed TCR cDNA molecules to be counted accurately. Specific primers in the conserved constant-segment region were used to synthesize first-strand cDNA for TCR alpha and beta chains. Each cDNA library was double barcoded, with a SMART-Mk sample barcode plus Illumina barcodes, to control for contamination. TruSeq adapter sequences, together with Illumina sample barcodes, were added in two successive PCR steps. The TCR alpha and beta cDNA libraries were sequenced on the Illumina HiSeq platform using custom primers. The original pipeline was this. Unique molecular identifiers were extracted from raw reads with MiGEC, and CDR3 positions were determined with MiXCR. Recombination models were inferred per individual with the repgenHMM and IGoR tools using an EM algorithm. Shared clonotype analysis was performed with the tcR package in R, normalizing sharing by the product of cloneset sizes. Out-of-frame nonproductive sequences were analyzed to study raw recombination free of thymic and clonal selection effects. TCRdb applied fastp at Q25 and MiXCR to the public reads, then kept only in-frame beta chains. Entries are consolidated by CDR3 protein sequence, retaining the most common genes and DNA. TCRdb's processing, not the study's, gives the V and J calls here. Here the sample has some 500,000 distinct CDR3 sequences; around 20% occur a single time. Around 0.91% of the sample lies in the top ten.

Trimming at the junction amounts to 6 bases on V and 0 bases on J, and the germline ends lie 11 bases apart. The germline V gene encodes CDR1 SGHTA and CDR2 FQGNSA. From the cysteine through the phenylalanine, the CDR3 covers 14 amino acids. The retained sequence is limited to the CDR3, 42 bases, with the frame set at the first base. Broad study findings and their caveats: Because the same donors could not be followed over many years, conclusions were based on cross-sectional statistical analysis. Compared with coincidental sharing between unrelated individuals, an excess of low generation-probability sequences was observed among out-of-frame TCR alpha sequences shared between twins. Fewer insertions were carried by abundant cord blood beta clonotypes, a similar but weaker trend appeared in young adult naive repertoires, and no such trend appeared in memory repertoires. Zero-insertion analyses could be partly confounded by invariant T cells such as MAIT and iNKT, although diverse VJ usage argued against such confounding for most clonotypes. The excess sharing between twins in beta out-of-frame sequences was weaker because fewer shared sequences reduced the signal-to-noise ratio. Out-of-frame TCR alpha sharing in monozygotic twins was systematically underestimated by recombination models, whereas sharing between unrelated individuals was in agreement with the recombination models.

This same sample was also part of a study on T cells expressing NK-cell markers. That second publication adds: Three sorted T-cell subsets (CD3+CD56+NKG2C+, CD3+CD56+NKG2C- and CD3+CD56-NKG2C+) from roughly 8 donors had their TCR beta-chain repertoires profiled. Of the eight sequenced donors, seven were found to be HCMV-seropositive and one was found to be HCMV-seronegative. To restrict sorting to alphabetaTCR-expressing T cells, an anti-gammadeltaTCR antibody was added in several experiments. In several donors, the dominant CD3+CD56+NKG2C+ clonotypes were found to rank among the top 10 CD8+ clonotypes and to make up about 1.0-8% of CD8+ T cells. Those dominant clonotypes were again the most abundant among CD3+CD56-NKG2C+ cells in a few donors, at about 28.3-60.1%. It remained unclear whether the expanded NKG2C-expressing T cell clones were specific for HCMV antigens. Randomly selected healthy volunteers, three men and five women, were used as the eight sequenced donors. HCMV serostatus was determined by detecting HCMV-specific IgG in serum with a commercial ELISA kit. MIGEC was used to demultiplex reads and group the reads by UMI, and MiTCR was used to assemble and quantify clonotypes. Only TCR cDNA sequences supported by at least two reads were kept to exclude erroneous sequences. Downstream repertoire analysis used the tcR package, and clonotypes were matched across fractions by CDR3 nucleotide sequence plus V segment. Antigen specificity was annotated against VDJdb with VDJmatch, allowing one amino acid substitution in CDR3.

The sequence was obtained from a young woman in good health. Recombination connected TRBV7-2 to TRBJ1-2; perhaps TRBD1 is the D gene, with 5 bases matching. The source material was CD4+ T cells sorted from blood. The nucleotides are TGTGCCAGCAGTCGCAGGGTCACTAACTATGGCTACACCTTC. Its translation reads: CASSRRVTNYGYTF.